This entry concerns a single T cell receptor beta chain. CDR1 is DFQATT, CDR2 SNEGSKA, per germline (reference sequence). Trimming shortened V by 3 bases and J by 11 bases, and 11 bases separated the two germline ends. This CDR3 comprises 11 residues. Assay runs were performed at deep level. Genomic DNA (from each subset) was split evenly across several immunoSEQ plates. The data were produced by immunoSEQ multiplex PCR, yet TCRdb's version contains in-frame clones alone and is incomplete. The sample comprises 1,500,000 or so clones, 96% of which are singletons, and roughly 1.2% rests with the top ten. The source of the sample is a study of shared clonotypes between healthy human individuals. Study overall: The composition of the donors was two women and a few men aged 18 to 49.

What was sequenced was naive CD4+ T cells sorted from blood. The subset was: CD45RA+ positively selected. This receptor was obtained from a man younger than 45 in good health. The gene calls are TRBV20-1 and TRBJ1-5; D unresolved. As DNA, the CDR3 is TGCAGTGCTAGTTTCCTATCGGCCCAGCATTTT. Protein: CSASFLSAQHF.